The 27 T cell receptor beta chains below were found in one sample sequenced in a study of T cell responses to AZD1222 COVID-19 vaccine. Libraries were prepared by immunoSEQ multiplex PCR; TCRdb keeps only in-frame clonotypes and omits some of them. The sample has fewer than 40,000 clones; 88% are singletons. This material consisted of peripheral blood, taken 28 days after the second dose of the MenACWY control vaccine. The receptors come from an adult who received the MenACWY meningococcal vaccine as a control.

The chain uses TRBV9 and TRBJ2-2; D remains unclear. In germline, CDR1 is SGDLS, CDR2 YYNGEE. This CDR3 spans 16 amino acids. Trimming stripped 2 bases from V and 2 bases from J, with 13 bases between. The CDR3 nucleotides read TGTGCCAGCAGCGTCCAGTGGAACTCAAACACCGGGGAGCTGTTTTTT. Translating gives CASSVQWNSNTGELFF.

The chain combines TRBV9 with TRBJ2-7; D uncertain. Germline V gene sequence: CDR1 SGDLS, CDR2 YYNGEE. The CDR3 is 13 amino acids. V was trimmed by 0 bases and J by 3 bases, leaving 7 bases between them. The CDR3 DNA follows: TGTGCCAGCAGCGTAGACAGTTTCTACGAGCAGTACTTC. This translates into CASSVDSFYEQYF.

The rearrangement uses TRBV2 and TRBJ2-5, with 8 nucleotides matching TRBD1. CDR3 length equals 13 residues. V gave up 5 bases and J gave up 8 bases; unmatched junction bases: 7. Per the germline V gene, CDR1 is SNHLY and CDR2 is FYNNEI. CDR3 nucleotide sequence: TGTGCCAGCAGTTCGGACAGGGAAGGAACCCAGTACTTC. It specifies CASSSDREGTQYF.

This clone was found a few times. The chain links TRBV19 to TRBJ2-5; D may be TRBD2 (6 bases). This CDR3 comprises 15 residues. Deletions cut 5 bases from V and 0 bases from J, with 13 bases between. Germline CDR1 and CDR2: LNHDA and SQIVND (reference sequence). CDR3 coding DNA: TGTGCCAGTAGTCCCTTTCGGGGGTACCAAGAGACCCAGTACTTC. This codes for CASSPFRGYQETQYF.

The V call is TRBV2, the J call TRBJ1-5; D gene ambiguous. The CDR3 spans 15 residues. Deletions cut 8 bases from V and 0 bases from J, with 14 bases between. CDR1 and CDR2 (germline): SNHLY, FYNNEI. CDR3 coding DNA: TGTGCCAGCTCTAGAGGCGCCGATAGCAATCAGCCCCAGCATTTT. Protein: CASSRGADSNQPQHF. The full variable domain, rest sourced from reference TRBV2 and TRBJ1-5, is EPEVTQTPSHQVTQMGQEVILRCVPISNHLYFYWYRQILGQKVEFLVSFYNNEISEKSEIFDDQFSVERPDGSNFTLKIRSTKLEDSAMYFCASSRGADSNQPQHFGDGTRLSIL.

The rearrangement uses TRBV11-2 and TRBJ2-2, with D possibly TRBD2 on 5 matching bases. This CDR3 is built from 16 residues. Germline CDR1 reads SGHAT; CDR2 reads FQNNGV. V shed 6 bases and J shed 4 bases, with 18 bases lying between them. CDR3 sequence: CASSRGYAGSTGELFF. CDR3 DNA: TGTGCCAGCAGTCGAGGCTATGCGGGTTCCACCGGGGAGCTGTTTTTT. The variable domain in full, completed from reference TRBV11-2 and TRBJ2-2, reads EAGVAQSPRYKIIEKRQSVAFWCNPISGHATLYWYQQILGQGPKLLIQFQNNGVVDDSQLPKDRFSAERLKGVDSTLKIQPAKLEDSAVYLCASSRGYAGSTGELFFGEGSRLTVL.

V and J are TRBV28 and TRBJ2-3, with 12 bases that match TRBD2. Germline CDR1 and CDR2: MDHEN and SYDVKM. The CDR3 has 16 residues. V was clipped by 5 bases and J by 5 bases; unmatched bases: 8. CDR3 sequence (DNA): TGTGCCAGCAGTACCCGGCTAGCGGGAGGGAGAGATACGCAGTATTTT. Protein product: CASSTRLAGGRDTQYF. Looking up the rest from reference TRBV28 and TRBJ2-3 gives the full variable domain: DVKVTQSSRYLVKRTGEKVFLECVQDMDHENMFWYRQDPGLGLRLIYFSYDVKMKEKGDIPEGYSVSREKKERFSLILESASTNQTSMYLCASSTRLAGGRDTQYFGPGTRLTVL.

The chain couples TRBV9 to TRBJ2-1, with D hard to call. The germline V and J ends were trimmed by 0 bases and 2 bases, with 6 bases remaining between them. This CDR3 region has 14 residues. Germline-derived CDR1 and CDR2 are SGDLS and YYNGEE. The CDR3: CASSVEAAYNEQFF. The CDR3 bases are TGTGCCAGCAGCGTAGAAGCTGCCTACAATGAGCAGTTCTTC.

This clone was seen more than once but under ten times. The V gene is TRBV4-1, the J gene TRBJ1-1; D is uncertain. The CDR3 has 14 amino acids. In germline, CDR1 is MGHRA, CDR2 YSYEKL. V was trimmed by 0 bases and J by 5 bases, leaving 10 bases between them. Here the CDR3 DNA reads TGCGCCAGCAGCCAAGATAGAGGCCAGACTGAAGCTTTCTTT. It is translated as CASSQDRGQTEAFF.

The chain links TRBV9 to TRBJ1-2, with D perhaps matching TRBD1 (5 bases). V lost 6 bases and J 2 bases, leaving 14 bases between the germline ends. This CDR3 contains 14 residues. CDR1 is SGDLS and CDR2 is YYNGEE in the germline V gene. CDR3 sequence (DNA): TGTGCCAGCACTTTAAGGGGTGACAACTATGGCTACACCTTC. It codes for CASTLRGDNYGYTF. The full variable domain, in which reference TRBV9 and TRBJ1-2 provide the parts outside the CDR3, is DSGVTQTPKHLITATGQRVTLRCSPRSGDLSVYWYQQSLDQGLQFLIQYYNGEERAKGNILERFSAQQFPDLHSELNLSSLELGDSALYFCASTLRGDNYGYTFGSGTRLTVV.

Only one count was recorded for this clone. The chain combines TRBV7-9 with TRBJ2-5; 12 nucleotides align to TRBD2. This CDR3 spans 17 amino acids. Germline-derived CDR1 and CDR2 are SEHNR and FQNEAQ (reference sequence). V shed 2 bases and J 5 bases; nucleotides not matched to a gene: 9. CDR3 DNA: TGTGCCAGCAGCTTAATCCCTAGCGGGAGGGCTTCGGAGACCCAGTACTTC. Protein product: CASSLIPSGRASETQYF.

The genes are TRBV28 and TRBJ2-3, with D possibly TRBD2 on 5 matching bases. The V gene lost 1 base and the J gene lost 0 bases, with 8 bases spanning the gap. Looked up from germline, CDR1 is MDHEN and CDR2 is SYDVKM. The CDR3 runs 15 residues. CDR3 bases: TGTGCCAGCAGTTTATACGGGGTTAGCACAGATACGCAGTATTTT. It is translated as CASSLYGVSTDTQYF.

This clone was detected only a few times. This chain joins TRBV29-1 and TRBJ2-3, with TRBD2 identical over 11 bases. Looked up from germline, CDR1 is SQVTM and CDR2 is ANQGSEA. CDR3 length: 15 amino acids. V lost 6 bases, J lost 4 bases, and 9 bases stayed unmatched. The CDR3 here is CSVGGVAGGPDTQYF. The CDR3 DNA sequence: TGCAGCGTGGGAGGGGTAGCGGGAGGGCCAGATACGCAGTATTTT.

The rearrangement links TRBV5-1 to TRBJ2-5; 7 positions agree with TRBD1. The V and J ends lost 5 bases and 5 bases, in that order; junction bases with no gene match: 6. From germline, CDR1 is SGHRS and CDR2 YFSETQ. The CDR3 spans 13 residues. The DNA of the CDR3 is TGCGCCAGCAGGACAGGGTCCGTGGAGACCCAGTACTTC. Translated: CASRTGSVETQYF.

This chain uses TRBV4-2 with TRBJ1-2, with a weak D call TRBD1 (6 bases). From germline, CDR1 is LGHNA and CDR2 YNFKEQ. Trimming removed 2 bases at V and 3 bases at J, with 10 bases between. The CDR3 runs to 14 residues. Here the CDR3 DNA reads TGTGCCAGCAGCCAACAGGGGCCTGACTATGGCTACACCTTC. Protein: CASSQQGPDYGYTF.

The CDR3 nucleotides read TGTGCCAGCAGCATCCCGGGGGCCAACTCCTACGAGCAGTACTTC. It encodes CASSIPGANSYEQYF. This rearrangement joins TRBV5-4 to TRBJ2-7; perhaps D is TRBD1 or TRBD2 (6 bases each). CDR1 SGHNT and CDR2 YYREEE come from the germline V gene (reference sequence). The CDR3 covers 15 residues. Trimming stripped 4 bases from V and 0 bases from J, with 14 bases between.

A single count supports this clone. V usage is TRBV6-5 and J usage is TRBJ2-2, with 7 positions matching TRBD2. After removal of 3 bases from V and 4 bases from J, the junction contained 5 bases not matched to a gene. Germline CDR1 and CDR2: MNHEY and SVGAGI. This CDR3 has 15 residues. In DNA form, the CDR3 reads TGTGCCAGCAGTTATGGCGGGAGATCCACCGGGGAGCTGTTTTTT. Its protein is CASSYGGRSTGELFF.

The CDR3 DNA reads as TGCGCCAGCAGCTTGTTCGGGAGTGTCAATCAGCCCCAGCATTTT. As protein: CASSLFGSVNQPQHF. V is TRBV5-1 and J is TRBJ1-5; no reliable D call. The germline CDR1 and CDR2 sequences are SGHRS and YFSETQ. The CDR3 consists of 15 residues. The V end lost 1 base, the J end lost 3 bases, and 11 bases lay between the germline ends.

The genes are TRBV5-1 and TRBJ1-4; D call uncertain. The CDR3 is 13 residues long. Per germline, CDR1 SGHRS and CDR2 YFSETQ. Trimming left V 6 bases short and J 4 bases short, with 10 bases between. CDR3 DNA: TGCGCCAGCAAGGCATCTGGTAATGAAAAACTGTTTTTT. It is translated as CASKASGNEKLFF.

This chain uses TRBV19 with TRBJ1-5, with D unclear. Trimming pared 1 base from V and 7 bases from J, leaving 14 bases between. In germline, CDR1 is LNHDA, CDR2 SQIVND (reference sequence). The CDR3 is 15 amino acids. CDR3 protein: CASSIVKGSRQPQHF. The CDR3 DNA reads TGTGCCAGTAGTATAGTGAAAGGGTCCAGGCAGCCCCAGCATTTT.

This chain uses TRBV28 with TRBJ1-4; 10 bases map to TRBD1. This CDR3 spans 14 amino acids. Looked up from germline, CDR1 is MDHEN and CDR2 is SYDVKM. The V gene end was trimmed by 4 bases and the J gene end by 8 bases; junction bases not matched to a gene: 4. CDR3 nucleotides: TGTGCCAGCAGTTCAGACAGGGGGCGGGAAAAACTGTTTTTT. It translates to CASSSDRGREKLFF.

The chain combines TRBV7-9 with TRBJ1-6; D remains unclear. CDR1 SEHNR and CDR2 FQNEAQ come from the germline V gene (reference sequence). The CDR3 is 13 amino acids. V lost 11 bases and J lost 7, with 15 bases in between. This CDR3 is CAAGGPDNSPLHF. The CDR3 bases are TGTGCCGCCGGTGGGCCTGACAATTCACCCCTCCACTTT. The variable domain in full, completed from reference TRBV7-9 and TRBJ1-6, reads DTGVSQNPRHKITKRGQNVTFRCDPISEHNRLYWYRQTLGQGPEFLTYFQNEAQLEKSRLLSDRFSAERPKGSFSTLEIQRTEQGDSAMYLCAAGGPDNSPLHFGNGTRLTVT.

This chain links TRBV3-1 (or the pseudogene TRBV3-2) with TRBJ2-1; 14 positions agree with TRBD2. Germline V gene data show CDR1 as LGHDT and CDR2 as YNNKEL (reference sequence). CDR3 length: 15 residues. With V trimmed by 4 bases and J by 7 bases, 3 bases remained unmatched. The CDR3 DNA follows: TGTGCCAGCAGCCGAGGACTAGCGGGAGGAAATGAGCAGTTCTTC. Amino acids: CASSRGLAGGNEQFF.

The chain's CDR3 is CASSFTPIAYEQYF. CDR3 coding DNA: TGTGCCAGCAGCTTCACACCCATAGCCTACGAGCAGTACTTC. The J gene is TRBJ2-7, the V gene TRBV11-2; no clear D. Germline values: CDR1 SGHAT, CDR2 FQNNGV. The CDR3 runs 14 residues. The ends were cut back, 3 bases at V and 2 bases at J, with 11 bases in the middle.

V and J are TRBV4-1 and TRBJ1-1; D is possibly TRBD1 (5 bases). There are 16 residues in the CDR3. Deletions cut 0 bases from V and 5 bases from J, with 16 bases between. CDR1 and CDR2 from the germline V gene are MGHRA and YSYEKL. For the CDR3, the DNA is TGCGCCAGCAGCCAAGATCAGGGACCCCGAGGTACTGAAGCTTTCTTT. Translating it yields CASSQDQGPRGTEAFF.

The chain carries TRBV2 and TRBJ2-2; 8 bases align to TRBD2. The CDR3 loop spans 15 amino acids. Germline V lookup: CDR1 SNHLY, CDR2 FYNNEI. After removal of 2 bases from V and 5 bases from J, the junction contained 4 bases not matched to a gene. The CDR3, as DNA: TGTGCCAGCAGTGAAACCGGGAGGGGTACCGGGGAGCTGTTTTTT. It yields the protein CASSETGRGTGELFF.

The rearrangement joins TRBV9 to TRBJ2-2, with 11 nucleotides matching TRBD2. Trimming cost V 0 bases and J 7 bases; bases outside gene matches: 8. The CDR3 consists of 17 residues. Looked up from germline, CDR1 is SGDLS and CDR2 is YYNGEE. CDR3 nucleotide sequence: TGTGCCAGCAGCGTAGGCTTACTAGCGGGAGTAGGCGGGGAGCTGTTTTTT. As protein: CASSVGLLAGVGGELFF.